The 21 T cell receptor beta chains listed next were all sequenced from one sample in a study of beta chain features in type 1 diabetes. Study-wide results and caveats: Shortening of TCRB CDR3s, moderate but significant, appeared in all four CD4+ subsets of Type 1 diabetes patients.

For these receptors, no antigen is known. TCRB transcripts that were expressed got sequenced, as all of the isolated RNA had been reverse transcribed. Profiling relied on immunoSEQ multiplex PCR, and the TCRdb table lists in-frame clones only, not all of them. The sample records about 370,000 clones, 8.5% to 10% being singletons. Sequenced sample: central memory CD4+ T cells from blood. These TCRs come from a man aged 25-45 years with type 1 diabetes.

This clone was observed a few times. The chain combines TRBV6-6 with TRBJ2-6, with D possibly TRBD2 on 6 matching bases. Germline lookup yields CDR1 MNHNY and CDR2 SVGAGI (reference sequence). The ends were cut back, 10 bases at V and 1 base at J, with 14 bases in the middle. The CDR3 has 15 amino acids. For the CDR3, the DNA is TGTGCCATCGGTCCGGGGGTATCTGGGGCCAACGTCCTGACTTTC. This codes for CAIGPGVSGANVLTF.

This clone came up many times. This chain links TRBV5-1 with TRBJ1-4, with a possible D match to TRBD1 (5 bases). Germline values: CDR1 SGHRS, CDR2 YFSETQ. The CDR3 runs to 16 residues. V lost 5 bases and J lost 8, with 22 bases in between. CDR3 in DNA: TGCGCCAGCAGTCCCTCGGGGGGAGCGGTACGCGAAAAACTGTTTTTT. Translating gives CASSPSGGAVREKLFF. The variable domain in full, completed from reference TRBV5-1 and TRBJ1-4, reads KAGVTQTPRYLIKTRGQQVTLSCSPISGHRSVSWYQQTPGQGLQFLFEYFSETQRNKGNFPGRFSGRQFSNSRSEMNVSTLELGDSALYLCASSPSGGAVREKLFFGSGTQLSVL.

The chain combines TRBV5-1 with TRBJ2-1; 12 bases are shared with TRBD1. J was trimmed by 7 bases and V by 1 base; bases with no gene match: 6. Per the germline V gene, CDR1 is SGHRS and CDR2 is YFSETQ. The CDR3 is made up of 16 amino acids. As DNA, the CDR3 is TGCGCCAGCAGCTTGAGCCTGGGACAGGGGGCGAATGAGCAGTTCTTC. Its translation: CASSLSLGQGANEQFF.

The table lists this clone with many counts. The V and J genes are TRBV6-5 and TRBJ2-1; no clear D gene. The CDR3 is 11 amino acids. Trimming took 0 bases from V and 10 from J, leaving 4 bases between them. CDR1 is MNHEY and CDR2 is SVGAGI in the germline V gene. CDR3 DNA: TGTGCCAGCAGTTACTCGGGGGAGCAGTTCTTC. Its translation is CASSYSGEQFF.

Only a few counts were recorded for this clone. The chain recombines TRBV29-1 with TRBJ2-2, with TRBD1 identical over 8 bases. V lost 7 bases and J lost 5; bases outside the gene matches: 3. The CDR3 covers 12 residues. From germline, CDR1 is SQVTM and CDR2 ANQGSEA. In nucleotides, the CDR3 is TGCAGCGCCGGGACAGGAACCGGGGAGCTGTTTTTT. Translation gives CSAGTGTGELFF.

This chain joins TRBV4-2 and TRBJ2-7; 7 nucleotides match TRBD2. J lost 3 bases, V lost 4 bases, and 9 bases had no gene match. This CDR3 is built from 15 residues. Germline assignment: CDR1 LGHNA and CDR2 YNFKEQ. The chain's CDR3 is CASSPGAGEIYEQYF. The CDR3 bases are TGTGCCAGCAGCCCTGGGGCGGGAGAAATCTACGAGCAGTACTTC.

Comment on this clone: Relative to the germline gene, one junction end is altered; a read error may explain this. Other DNA sequences of this sample code for an identical CDR3. The genes are TRBV5-4 and TRBJ2-1, with 11 positions matching TRBD2. This CDR3 comprises 15 residues. CDR1 SGHNT and CDR2 YYREEE come from the germline V gene (reference sequence). The CDR3: CASSLDGLAGPGQFF. The DNA of the CDR3 is TGCGCCAGCAGCTTGGATGGACTAGCGGGCCCCGGGCAGTTCTTC.

V usage is TRBV7-2 and J usage is TRBJ2-2; tentative D call: TRBD2 (6 bases). This CDR3 has 14 amino acids. Germline V gene sequence: CDR1 SGHTA, CDR2 FQGNSA. Trimming stripped 3 bases from V and 1 base from J, with 6 bases between. In nucleotides, the CDR3 is TGTGCCAGCAGCTTGGGGGGGAACACCGGGGAGCTGTTTTTT. Residues: CASSLGGNTGELFF.

This clone was seen more than once but under ten times. Here the CDR3 DNA reads TGTGCCAGCAGTAAAGAGGGACAGGGTCGCGAGCAGTACTTC. Its translation is CASSKEGQGREQYF. The chain has TRBV5-5 and TRBJ2-7; 9 nucleotides agree with TRBD1. J was trimmed by 6 bases and V by 5 bases; bases with no gene match: 9. The CDR3 totals 14 residues. Germline V gene lookup returns CDR1 SGHKS and CDR2 YYEKEE (reference sequence).

This clone was observed a handful of times. The V call is TRBV2, the J call TRBJ2-1; 7 bases align to TRBD2. The junction had 5 bases not matched to a gene; V was cut back by 11 bases and J by 1 base. The CDR3 is 13 amino acids. The germline V gene has CDR1 SNHLY and CDR2 FYNNEI. The CDR3 sequence is CAGGGDSYNEQFF. The CDR3 DNA follows: TGTGCCGGCGGGGGTGATTCCTACAATGAGCAGTTCTTC.

This clone turned up a few times. The rearrangement links TRBV11-2 to TRBJ2-3; D may be TRBD1 (6 bases). Trimming took off 5 bases at V and 4 bases at J, with 16 bases between the two ends. Germline assignment: CDR1 SGHAT and CDR2 FQNNGV. The CDR3 sequence is 15 residues long. As DNA, the CDR3 is TGTGCCAGCAGCCCGCAGGGGAAAAGGGCAGATACGCAGTATTTT. This translates into CASSPQGKRADTQYF.

This clone occurred a few times. This chain uses TRBV28 with TRBJ2-7; tentatively, D is TRBD1 (5 bases). V lost 7 bases and J 4 bases, leaving 14 bases between the germline ends. The CDR3 is 13 residues long. The germline V gene has CDR1 MDHEN and CDR2 SYDVKM. CDR3 bases: TGTGCCAGCAACACCAGGGATCGGTACGAGCAGTACTTC. It specifies CASNTRDRYEQYF.

The sample holds one count of this clone. This may arise from a read error, as a much more abundant clone is one base away. This chain uses TRBV7-3 with TRBJ1-1, with D uncertain. CDR1 and CDR2 from the germline V gene are SGHTA and FQGTGA. Trimming removed 3 bases at V and 0 bases at J, with 5 bases between. There are 13 residues in the CDR3. CDR3 DNA: TGTGCCAGCAGCTTGGAGATGAACACTGAAGCTTTCTTT. Its protein product is CASSLEMNTEAFF.

V usage is TRBV2 and J usage is TRBJ2-7, with D perhaps matching TRBD1 (5 bases). This CDR3 contains 17 residues. V gave up 3 bases and J gave up 0 bases, with 18 bases separating them. In germline, CDR1 is SNHLY, CDR2 FYNNEI. As DNA, the CDR3 is TGTGCCAGCAGTGATTATCTAGGGGCGCAGAGCTCCTACGAGCAGTACTTC. Its protein is CASSDYLGAQSSYEQYF.

The chain couples TRBV6-5 to TRBJ2-1; 7 bases are a match to TRBD1. The CDR3 extends over 14 amino acids. The germline CDR1 and CDR2 sequences are MNHEY and SVGAGI. V lost 6 bases, J lost 4 bases, and 6 bases stayed unmatched. In nucleotides, the CDR3 is TGTGCCAGCAGCCCGGGACAGACTTACAATGAGCAGTTCTTC. Protein: CASSPGQTYNEQFF.

The gene calls are TRBV28 and TRBJ2-7; the match to TRBD1 covers 10 bases. The germline CDR1 and CDR2 sequences are MDHEN and SYDVKM. There are 15 residues in the CDR3. V shed 6 bases, J shed 7 bases, and the junction held 12 bases outside the gene matches. CDR3 in DNA: TGTGCCAGCAGCCGGGGACAGGGGATAATGGGAGAGCAGTACTTC. Its protein is CASSRGQGIMGEQYF.

The chain uses TRBV20-1 and TRBJ1-4; 7 bases match TRBD1. The V segment lost 6 bases and the J segment 13 bases; nucleotides outside the gene matches: 8. Per germline, CDR1 DFQATT and CDR2 SNEGSKA (reference sequence). The CDR3 covers 11 residues. CDR3 bases: TGCAGTGCGGGGCGGACAGGAGGACTGTTTTTT. This translates into CSAGRTGGLFF.

The V call is TRBV7-2, the J call TRBJ2-5; weak D call: TRBD2 (6 bases). V dropped 4 bases and J dropped 5 bases, with 17 bases sitting between them. The CDR3 loop spans 15 amino acids. The germline V gene has CDR1 SGHTA and CDR2 FQGNSA. CDR3 coding DNA: TGTGCCAGCAGCTGGGGGGATTCCGGTAGGGAGACCCAGTACTTC. Residues: CASSWGDSGRETQYF.

This clone was observed once. The chain uses TRBV6-5 and TRBJ1-5; 7 bases fit TRBD1. In germline, CDR1 is MNHEY, CDR2 SVGAGI. There are 15 residues in the CDR3. V lost 0 bases, J lost 4 bases, and 3 bases stayed unmatched. Here the CDR3 reads CASSYSSRGNQPQHF. The DNA of the CDR3 is TGTGCCAGCAGTTACTCGAGCAGGGGGAATCAGCCCCAGCATTTT.

This clone has a handful of counts. The genes are TRBV7-2 and TRBJ2-1; 11 nucleotides agree with TRBD2. J was trimmed by 13 bases and V by 3 bases; bases with no gene match: 2. The length of the CDR3 is 12 residues. Germline V lookup: CDR1 SGHTA, CDR2 FQGNSA. The CDR3 DNA follows: TGTGCCAGCAGCTTGCTAGCGGGAGGACAGTTCTTC. It translates to CASSLLAGGQFF.

This clone was observed a handful of times. The chain combines TRBV7-9 with TRBJ2-7, with 10 nucleotides matching TRBD1. The length of the CDR3 is 17 residues. CDR1 and CDR2 (germline): SEHNR, FQNEAQ (reference sequence). The V gene end was trimmed by 1 base and the J gene end by 0 bases; junction bases not matched to a gene: 6. CDR3 protein: CASSLVPGQGVSYEQYF. CDR3 sequence (DNA): TGTGCCAGCAGCTTAGTCCCCGGACAGGGGGTCTCCTACGAGCAGTACTTC. Complete variable domain (other parts from reference TRBV7-9 and TRBJ2-7): DTGVSQNPRHKITKRGQNVTFRCDPISEHNRLYWYRQTLGQGPEFLTYFQNEAQLEKSRLLSDRFSAERPKGSFSTLEIQRTEQGDSAMYLCASSLVPGQGVSYEQYFGPGTRLTVT.